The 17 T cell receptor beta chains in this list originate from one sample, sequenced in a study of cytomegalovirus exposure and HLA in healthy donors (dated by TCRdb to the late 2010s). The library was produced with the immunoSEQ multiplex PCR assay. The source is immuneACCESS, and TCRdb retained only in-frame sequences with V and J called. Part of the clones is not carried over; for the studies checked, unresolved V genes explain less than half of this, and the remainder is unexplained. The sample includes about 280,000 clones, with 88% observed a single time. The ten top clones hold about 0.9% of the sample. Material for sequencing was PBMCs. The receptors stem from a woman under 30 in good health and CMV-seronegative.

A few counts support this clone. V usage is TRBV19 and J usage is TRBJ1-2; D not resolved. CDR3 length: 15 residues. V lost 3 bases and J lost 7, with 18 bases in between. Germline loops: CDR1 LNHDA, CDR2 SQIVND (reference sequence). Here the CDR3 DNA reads TGTGCCAGTAGTATCTGGCCAGAGGATTGGAGTGGCTACACCTTC. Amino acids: CASSIWPEDWSGYTF. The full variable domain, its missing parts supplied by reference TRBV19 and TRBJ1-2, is DGGITQSPKYLFRKEGQNVTLSCEQNLNHDAMYWYRQDPGQGLRLIYYSQIVNDFQKGDIAEGYSVSREKKESFPLTVTSAQKNPTAFYLCASSIWPEDWSGYTFGSGTRLTVV.

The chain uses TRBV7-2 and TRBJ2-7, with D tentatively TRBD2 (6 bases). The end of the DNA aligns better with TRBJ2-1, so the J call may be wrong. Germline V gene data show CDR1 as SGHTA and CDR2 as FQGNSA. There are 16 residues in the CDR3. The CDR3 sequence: CASSLAVTGAINEQFF. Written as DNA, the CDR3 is TGTGCCAGCAGCTTAGCAGTAACGGGAGCTATCAATGAGCAGTTCTTC.

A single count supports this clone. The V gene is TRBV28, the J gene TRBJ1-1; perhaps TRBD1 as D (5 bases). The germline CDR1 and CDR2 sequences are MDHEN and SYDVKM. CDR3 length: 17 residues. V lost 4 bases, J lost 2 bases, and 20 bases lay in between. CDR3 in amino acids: CASSWSNWGSPNTEAFF. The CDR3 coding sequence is TGTGCCAGCAGTTGGTCCAACTGGGGCAGCCCTAACACTGAAGCTTTCTTT.

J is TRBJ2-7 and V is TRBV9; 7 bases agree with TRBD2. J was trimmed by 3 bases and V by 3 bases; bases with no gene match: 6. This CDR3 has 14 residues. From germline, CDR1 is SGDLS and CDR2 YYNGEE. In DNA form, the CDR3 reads TGTGCCAGCAGCGCCAGCGGGACCGACTACGAGCAGTACTTC. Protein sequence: CASSASGTDYEQYF.

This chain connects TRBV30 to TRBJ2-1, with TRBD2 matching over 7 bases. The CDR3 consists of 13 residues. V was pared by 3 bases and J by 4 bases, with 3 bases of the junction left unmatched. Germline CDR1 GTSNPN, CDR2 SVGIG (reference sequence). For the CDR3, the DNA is TGTGCCTGGAGGTCGGGGGGATACAATGAGCAGTTCTTC. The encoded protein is CAWRSGGYNEQFF.

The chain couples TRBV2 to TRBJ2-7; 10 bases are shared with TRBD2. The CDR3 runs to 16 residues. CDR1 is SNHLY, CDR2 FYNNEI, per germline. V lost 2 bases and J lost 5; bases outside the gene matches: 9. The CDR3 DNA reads TGTGCCAGCAGTGAAAACCCGGGACTAGCGACAAACGAGCAGTACTTC. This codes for CASSENPGLATNEQYF.

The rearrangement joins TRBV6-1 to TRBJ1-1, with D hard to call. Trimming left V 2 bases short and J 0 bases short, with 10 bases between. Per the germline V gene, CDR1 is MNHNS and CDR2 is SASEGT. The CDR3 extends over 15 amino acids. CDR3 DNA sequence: TGTGCCAGCAGTGAATGGGCCAGCATGAACACTGAAGCTTTCTTT. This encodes CASSEWASMNTEAFF.

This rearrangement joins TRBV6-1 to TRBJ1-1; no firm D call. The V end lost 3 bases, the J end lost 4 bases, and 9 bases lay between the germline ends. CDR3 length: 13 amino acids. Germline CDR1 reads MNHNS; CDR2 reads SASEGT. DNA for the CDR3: TGTGCCAGCAGTGAGGCGCGGGGCACTGAAGCTTTCTTT. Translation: CASSEARGTEAFF.

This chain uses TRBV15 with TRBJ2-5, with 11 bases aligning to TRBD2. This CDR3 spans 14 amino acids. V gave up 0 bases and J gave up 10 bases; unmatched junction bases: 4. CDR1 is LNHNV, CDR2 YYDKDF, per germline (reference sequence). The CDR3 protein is CATSRDRGTSGQYF. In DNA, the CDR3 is TGTGCCACCAGCAGAGATAGGGGGACTAGCGGCCAGTACTTC. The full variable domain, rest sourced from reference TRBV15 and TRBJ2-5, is DAMVIQNPRYQVTQFGKPVTLSCSQTLNHNVMYWYQQKSSQAPKLLFHYYDKDFNNEADTPDNFQSRRPNTSFCFLDIRSPGLGDTAMYLCATSRDRGTSGQYFGPGTRLLVL.

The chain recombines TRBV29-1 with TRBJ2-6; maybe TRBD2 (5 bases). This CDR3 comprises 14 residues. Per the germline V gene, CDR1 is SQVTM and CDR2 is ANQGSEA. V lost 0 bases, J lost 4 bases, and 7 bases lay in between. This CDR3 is CSVEDAGGANVLTF. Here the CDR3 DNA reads TGCAGCGTTGAAGACGCGGGCGGGGCCAACGTCCTGACTTTC.

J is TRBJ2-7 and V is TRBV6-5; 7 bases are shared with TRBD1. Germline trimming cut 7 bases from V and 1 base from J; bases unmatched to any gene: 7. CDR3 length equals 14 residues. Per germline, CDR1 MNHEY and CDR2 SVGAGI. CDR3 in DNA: TGTGCCAGCACTTTATACAGGGGATCCTACGAGCAGTACTTC. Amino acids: CASTLYRGSYEQYF.

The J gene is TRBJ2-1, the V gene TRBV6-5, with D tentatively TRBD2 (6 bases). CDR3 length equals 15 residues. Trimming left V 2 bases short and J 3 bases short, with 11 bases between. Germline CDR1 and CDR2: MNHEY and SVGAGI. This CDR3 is CASSYGAGLYNEQFF. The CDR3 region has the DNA TGTGCCAGCAGTTACGGGGCGGGACTCTACAATGAGCAGTTCTTC.

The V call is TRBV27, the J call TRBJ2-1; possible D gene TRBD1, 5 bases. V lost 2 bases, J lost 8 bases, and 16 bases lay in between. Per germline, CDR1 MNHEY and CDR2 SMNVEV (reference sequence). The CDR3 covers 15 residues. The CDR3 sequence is CASSLQVPWGDEQFF. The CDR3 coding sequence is TGTGCCAGCAGTTTACAGGTCCCGTGGGGCGATGAGCAGTTCTTC.

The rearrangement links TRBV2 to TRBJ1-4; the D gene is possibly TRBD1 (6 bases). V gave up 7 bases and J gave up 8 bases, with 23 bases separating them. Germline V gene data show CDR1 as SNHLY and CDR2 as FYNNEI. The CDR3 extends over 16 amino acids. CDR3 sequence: CASTPVGGGGDEKLFF. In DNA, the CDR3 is TGTGCCAGCACCCCCGTCGGAGGGGGGGGCGACGAAAAACTGTTTTTT.

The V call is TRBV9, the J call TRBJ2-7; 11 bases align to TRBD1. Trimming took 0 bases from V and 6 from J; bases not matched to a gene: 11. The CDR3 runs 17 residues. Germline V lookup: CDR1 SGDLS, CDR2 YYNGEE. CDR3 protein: CASSVDLGTGGIAEQYF. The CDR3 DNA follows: TGTGCCAGCAGCGTAGATTTGGGGACAGGGGGAATTGCCGAGCAGTACTTC.

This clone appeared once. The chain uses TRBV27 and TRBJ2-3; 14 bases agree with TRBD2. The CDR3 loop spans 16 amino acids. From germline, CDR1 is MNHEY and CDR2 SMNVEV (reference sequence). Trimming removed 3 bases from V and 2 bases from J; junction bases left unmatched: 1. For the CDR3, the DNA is TGTGCCAGCAGTTTGACTAGCGGGAGGGACACAGATACGCAGTATTTT. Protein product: CASSLTSGRDTDTQYF.

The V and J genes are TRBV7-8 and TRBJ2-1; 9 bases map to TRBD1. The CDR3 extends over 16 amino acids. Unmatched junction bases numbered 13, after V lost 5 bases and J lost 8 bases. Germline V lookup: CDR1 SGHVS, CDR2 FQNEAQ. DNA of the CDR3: TGTGCCAGCAGCCAAGACCCGGGACAGGGATATCATGAGCAGTTCTTC. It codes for CASSQDPGQGYHEQFF.